This T cell receptor (beta chain) is drawn from a study of response to subunit inactivated influenza vaccine. The CDR3 extends over 15 amino acids. The V gene end was trimmed by 2 bases and the J gene end by 2 bases; junction bases not matched to a gene: 2. The germline gives CDR1 MGHDK, CDR2 SYGVNS. The table lists this clonotype with a count of one. Its antigen is not known. TCRdb reprocessed the RT-PCR reads via MiXCR and lists one record per CDR3 protein. The table shows 650,000 to 850,000 distinct CDR3 sequences, with about 15% occurring only once. Study results and caveats: Authors suggested each seasonal flu vaccination may recruit only limited numbers of new T cells.

The sequence came from a man aged 45-65 years who received an inactivated influenza vaccine. The V and J genes are TRBV25-1 and TRBJ2-7; 11 bases align to TRBD2. The starting material was PBMCs from blood, obtained 14 days before vaccination. CDR3 region: CASSERLAGPYEQYF. The CDR3 nucleotides are TGTGCCAGCAGTGAACGACTAGCGGGACCCTACGAGCAGTACTTC.